The 21 T cell receptor beta chains below come from one sample, sequenced in a study of blood T cell repertoires in COVID-19. TCRdb keeps only in-frame clones here, not all; method: immunoSEQ multiplex PCR. Of approximately 140,000 clones in the sample, 87% are singletons; the top ten hold less than 5%. Material for sequencing was PBMCs or T cells enriched from blood (not recorded which). These receptors came from a woman in her forties who had been exposed to COVID-19.

This rearrangement joins TRBV7-9 to TRBJ1-2, with D unresolved. CDR1 and CDR2 from the germline V gene are SEHNR and FQNEAQ (reference sequence). V gave up 2 bases and J gave up 2 bases, with 6 bases separating them. The CDR3 is made up of 13 amino acids. CDR3 in amino acids: CASSLTENYGYTF. For the CDR3, the DNA is TGTGCCAGCAGCTTAACAGAAAACTATGGCTACACCTTC.

About this clone: At the DNA level, this CDR3 is encoded by other sequences in the same sample as well. The chain recombines TRBV19 with TRBJ1-5; 10 bases are shared with TRBD1. The germline CDR1 and CDR2 sequences are LNHDA and SQIVND (reference sequence). V lost 3 bases, J lost 4 bases, and 0 bases stayed unmatched. The CDR3 spans 14 residues. The CDR3 protein is CASSMGQGNQPQHF. The DNA of the CDR3 is TGTGCCAGTAGTATGGGACAGGGGAATCAGCCCCAGCATTTT.

For the CDR3, the DNA is TGTGCCAGTAGTGGGACAGGGGGCGCGGGTGGCTACACCTTC. Translation: CASSGTGGAGGYTF. V and J are TRBV19 and TRBJ1-2; 12 positions agree with TRBD1. V gave up 5 bases and J gave up 7 bases; unmatched junction bases: 5. CDR1 is LNHDA and CDR2 is SQIVND in the germline V gene (reference sequence). This CDR3 has 14 amino acids. Variable domain in full (rest from reference TRBV19 and TRBJ1-2): DGGITQSPKYLFRKEGQNVTLSCEQNLNHDAMYWYRQDPGQGLRLIYYSQIVNDFQKGDIAEGYSVSREKKESFPLTVTSAQKNPTAFYLCASSGTGGAGGYTFGSGTRLTVV.

This chain uses TRBV7-8 with TRBJ2-7, with D maybe TRBD2 (6 bases). Trimming shortened V by 6 bases and J by 3 bases, and 15 bases separated the two germline ends. Germline values: CDR1 SGHVS, CDR2 FQNEAQ. CDR3 length: 14 residues. CDR3 sequence (DNA): TGTGCCAGCAGTTTATTAGCGGACTACTACGAGCAGTACTTC. This codes for CASSLLADYYEQYF.

This clone was observed once. J is TRBJ2-7 and V is TRBV28; TRBD1 matches at 9 bases. V lost 5 bases and J lost 6; bases outside the gene matches: 8. The germline V gene has CDR1 MDHEN and CDR2 SYDVKM. The CDR3 contains 14 residues. The CDR3: CASSLRDRVSEQYF. CDR3 coding DNA: TGTGCCAGCAGTCTCCGGGACAGGGTTAGCGAGCAGTACTTC.

The chain carries TRBV6-5 and TRBJ1-5, with 9 positions matching TRBD1. Germline V lookup: CDR1 MNHEY, CDR2 SVGAGI. With V trimmed by 11 bases and J by 7 bases, 15 bases remained unmatched. The CDR3 has 15 residues. Here the CDR3 reads CAGGGQGAALQPQHF. CDR3 bases: TGTGCCGGAGGGGGACAGGGTGCGGCATTACAGCCCCAGCATTTT.

The rearrangement uses TRBV10-3 and TRBJ2-3; TRBD2 matches at 7 bases. The germline gives CDR1 ENHRY, CDR2 SYGVKD. This CDR3 has 13 amino acids. V was clipped by 5 bases and J by 2 bases; unmatched bases: 1. CDR3 DNA sequence: TGTGCCATCAGTCTAGCGGACACAGATACGCAGTATTTT. This sequence encodes CAISLADTDTQYF.

V usage is TRBV10-3 and J usage is TRBJ1-2; perhaps TRBD1 as D (6 bases). Trimming cost V 6 bases and J 2 bases, with 10 bases left between them. The germline V gene has CDR1 ENHRY and CDR2 SYGVKD. This CDR3 contains 13 residues. DNA for the CDR3: TGTGCCATCAGCGCGGACAGAAACTATGGCTACACCTTC. This codes for CAISADRNYGYTF.

This clone is termed medium-sized. This sequence joins TRBV6-4 and TRBJ2-2; tentatively, D is TRBD1 (6 bases). V lost 0 bases to trimming and J lost 3 bases, with 11 bases between them. This CDR3 is built from 16 residues. CDR1 is MRHNA and CDR2 is SNTAGT in the germline V gene. DNA for the CDR3: TGTGCCAGCAGTGACTCGCCCGAGGGGGACACCGGGGAGCTGTTTTTT. Its translation is CASSDSPEGDTGELFF.

J is TRBJ1-5 and V is TRBV7-8, with 9 bases aligning to TRBD1. CDR3 length equals 17 residues. Germline trimming cut 2 bases from V and 2 bases from J; bases unmatched to any gene: 7. Germline CDR1 is SGHVS and CDR2 is FQNEAQ. CDR3 bases: TGTGCCAGCAGCTTATCGGGACAGGGCCGACGCAATCAGCCCCAGCATTTT. It translates to CASSLSGQGRRNQPQHF.

The chain combines TRBV7-2 with TRBJ2-4; a possible D gene is TRBD1 (5 bases). In germline, CDR1 is SGHTA, CDR2 FQGNSA. Trimming stripped 1 base from V and 0 bases from J, with 16 bases between. The CDR3 is made up of 18 amino acids. The DNA for the CDR3 is TGTGCCAGCAGCTTAGTGTTACAGGCGAACCTAGCCAAAAACATTCAGTACTTC. It is translated as CASSLVLQANLAKNIQYF.

The chain carries TRBV29-1 and TRBJ2-7, with D perhaps TRBD1 (5 bases). The V gene's germline CDR1 is SQVTM and CDR2 ANQGSEA. The CDR3 covers 14 residues. Trimming took 4 bases from V and 5 from J, leaving 18 bases between them. This chain's CDR3 is CSVVFVSGSDEQYF. CDR3 sequence (DNA): TGCAGCGTTGTTTTTGTGTCAGGGTCGGACGAGCAGTACTTC.

The chain recombines TRBV5-1 with TRBJ2-5; 7 bases match TRBD1. The germline V gene encodes CDR1 SGHRS and CDR2 YFSETQ. The ends lost 2 bases at V and 3 bases at J; junction bases unmatched: 1. The CDR3 sequence is 13 residues long. CDR3 coding DNA: TGCGCCAGCAGCTTCACAGGGGAAGAGACCCAGTACTTC. Protein: CASSFTGEETQYF.

The chain employs TRBV6-1 and TRBJ1-6, with D tentatively TRBD1 (5 bases). The V end was cut by 0 bases, the J end by 10 bases, with 16 bases between. The V gene's germline CDR1 is MNHNS and CDR2 SASEGT. CDR3 length equals 16 residues. The CDR3 coding sequence is TGTGCCAGCAGTGAAGCGCTCGACAAGGGGTTATCACCCCTCCACTTT. As protein: CASSEALDKGLSPLHF.

This chain uses TRBV6-5 with TRBJ2-1; D unresolved. The CDR3 has 13 residues. Per the germline V gene, CDR1 is MNHEY and CDR2 is SVGAGI. V gave up 5 bases and J gave up 4 bases, with 9 bases separating them. CDR3 in DNA: TGTGCCAGCAGTACCCTGCGTTACAATGAGCAGTTCTTC. It translates to CASSTLRYNEQFF.

The V gene is TRBV19, the J gene TRBJ1-5; 9 bases align to TRBD1. The J segment lost 1 base and the V segment lost 3 bases, leaving 4 bases of the junction unmatched. Per the germline V gene, CDR1 is LNHDA and CDR2 is SQIVND (reference sequence). The CDR3 totals 16 residues. CDR3 DNA: TGTGCCAGTAGTATGGACAGGGGAGGCAGCAATCAGCCCCAGCATTTT. Its protein product is CASSMDRGGSNQPQHF.

This clone was counted a few times. The gene calls are TRBV13 and TRBJ1-2, with 7 positions matching TRBD1. V lost 4 bases and J lost 4; bases outside the gene matches: 9. CDR1 is PRHDT and CDR2 is FYEKMQ in the germline V gene (reference sequence). The length of the CDR3 is 15 residues. CDR3 residues: CASSSRLRDSYGYTF. As DNA, the CDR3 is TGTGCCAGCAGCTCCCGTTTAAGGGACAGCTATGGCTACACCTTC.

J is TRBJ2-5 and V is TRBV9; 8 bases line up with TRBD2. Germline-derived CDR1 and CDR2 are SGDLS and YYNGEE. The CDR3 totals 15 residues. V lost 3 bases to trimming and J lost 7 bases; unmatched junction nucleotides: 11. The CDR3 coding sequence is TGTGCCAGCAGCGCCGGGGGGGAGGCACTGGGGACCCAGTACTTC. Its translation: CASSAGGEALGTQYF.

The chain employs TRBV5-8 and TRBJ1-4, with 7 bases that match TRBD1. Germline lookup yields CDR1 SGHTS and CDR2 YDEGEE. There are 14 residues in the CDR3. V dropped 2 bases and J dropped 4; count of bases not matched to a gene: 2. The CDR3 coding sequence is TGTGCCAGCAGCTTCGGGACAGTTAATGAAAAACTGTTTTTT. It translates to CASSFGTVNEKLFF.

This clone was detected many times. This chain links TRBV28 with TRBJ1-1; the D gene is possibly TRBD1 (6 bases). Looked up from germline, CDR1 is MDHEN and CDR2 is SYDVKM. The CDR3 extends over 16 amino acids. Deletions cut 4 bases from V and 5 bases from J, with 20 bases between. The CDR3 reads CASSSIGQSPKTEAFF. The CDR3, as DNA: TGTGCCAGCAGTTCAATTGGACAGAGCCCGAAAACTGAAGCTTTCTTT. Full variable domain (rest looked up from reference TRBV28 and TRBJ1-1): DVKVTQSSRYLVKRTGEKVFLECVQDMDHENMFWYRQDPGLGLRLIYFSYDVKMKEKGDIPEGYSVSREKKERFSLILESASTNQTSMYLCASSSIGQSPKTEAFFGQGTRLTVV.

The V and J genes are TRBV11-2 and TRBJ2-1, with D perhaps matching TRBD2 (6 bases). V gave up 5 bases and J gave up 9 bases, with 17 bases separating them. Germline values: CDR1 SGHAT, CDR2 FQNNGV. The CDR3 length is 14 residues. This CDR3 is CASSHWDLASEQFF. In DNA form, the CDR3 reads TGTGCCAGCAGCCATTGGGACCTAGCGAGTGAGCAGTTCTTC. Based on the CDR3 plus reference TRBV11-2 and TRBJ2-1, the full variable domain is EAGVAQSPRYKIIEKRQSVAFWCNPISGHATLYWYQQILGQGPKLLIQFQNNGVVDDSQLPKDRFSAERLKGVDSTLKIQPAKLEDSAVYLCASSHWDLASEQFFGPGTRLTVL.